Detailed here is one T cell receptor (beta chain). What antigen it recognizes has not been identified. No much larger clone exists at a distance of one base, and base qualities are not known. The immunoSEQ Assay, a bias-controlled multiplex PCR, was used to amplify TCRbeta CDR3 regions from genomic DNA. From the authors' description of their analysis: Nucleated cell counts per sample were estimated from amplification of reference gene primers within the assay. To quantify the absolute abundance of each unique TCRbeta CDR3 rearrangement, sequence reads were collapsed and filtered. For each sample, productive Simpson clonality was calculated as the square root of Simpson's diversity index across productive rearrangements. TCRdb re-hosts the immuneACCESS table, in-frame sequences only. Its copies lack some clones; in the studies checked, an unresolved V gene accounts for under half of them, and the cause for the rest is not known. V, J and clone size are those of that table, while D and trimming were read from the DNA. Here the sample has approximately 250,000 clones; 70% to 90% occur a single time. The ten most abundant clones make up about an eighth of the sample.

One collaborating source in Seattle enrolled patients during active infection and followed them longitudinally through the course of disease. Each collaborating institution followed its own protocols to collect whole blood in K2EDTA tubes. For TCRbeta analysis, collaborators shipped samples as frozen whole blood, isolated PBMCs, or DNA extracted from either of those sample types. This entry is derived from a study of blood T cell repertoires in COVID-19 (dated by TCRdb to the early 2020s). Study-level background: The collaborator samples originated in the United States, Italy and Spain and spanned the acute and convalescent phases of COVID-19. HLA class I and class II types, where available, came from metadata supplied by the sample provider rather than from assay-based typing. The repertoires were released in a freely available public database meant as a resource for research on the immune response to SARS-CoV-2. The samples were drawn from the first 160 participants of the ongoing ImmuneRACE study and from some 1,300 subjects provided by 6 global collaborators. A de-identified subject ID, COVID-19 status, age in years and sex were almost always included in the sample metadata. The prospective study material was composed of cDNA or gDNA derived from T cells, B-cell-depleted T cells, or PBMCs. Subjects who had been exposed to COVID-19, were actively infected with it, or had recovered from it provided the deeply sampled blood TCRbeta repertoires that made up the dataset. The study at large found these results: The amount of clinical and demographic metadata varied by source and participant and was provided uncurated.

V is reduced by 10 bases and J by 1 base, leaving a spacing of 13 bases between them. For CDR1 and CDR2, the germline V gene lists MGHRA and YSYEKL. The CDR3, cysteine through phenylalanine, is 14 amino acids long. CDR3 DNA is the only sequence kept; it has 42 bases, read in frame from the first base. The source of this sequence is a woman aged 70-85 years with COVID-19, enrolled during active disease. The sequenced sample was peripheral blood. Recombination linked TRBV4-1 to TRBJ2-2; TRBD1 is a weak D gene call, 5 bases matching. The DNA sequence follows: TGCGCCACTACTCAGGGTGGGAACACCGGGGAGCTGTTTTTT. This is translated as CATTQGGNTGELFF.